Below are 17 T cell receptor beta chains sequenced from a single sample in a study of T cells in women clearing cervical HPV infection (dated 2018 in TCRdb). The library was produced with the immunoSEQ multiplex PCR assay. In its TCRdb copy, this immuneACCESS table keeps in-frame sequences only and misses some clones. Where compared with another copy, unresolved V genes explain less than half of these, and the others have no known cause. The table for this sample lists some 41,000 clones. The top ten constitute 7.6% of the sample. The sequencing input was blood buffy coat. These receptors were taken from a woman between 18 and 70 years old with a cervical HPV16 infection that either progressed to CIN3+ or cleared (not recorded which).

With respect to this clone: The read terminates 3 residues ahead of where the CDR3 ends, so the germline J gene completes it. The genes are TRBV10-1 and TRBJ2-1; 7 bases map to TRBD2. The CDR3 has 16 amino acids. Germline lookup yields CDR1 WNHNN and CDR2 SYGVQD (reference sequence). V trimming: 2 bases; J trimming: 2 bases; junction bases outside the gene matches: 6. This CDR3 is CASSEGGGNTYNEQFF. The CDR3 bases that were read are TGCGCCAGCAGTGAGGGGGGGGGAAATACCTACAATGAG.

In regard to this clone: With the read ending 3 residues before the CDR3 end, the germline J gene is used to fill in that end. The chain uses TRBV12-3 or TRBV12-4 and TRBJ2-3; no clear D gene. The CDR3 consists of 12 residues. V was clipped by 5 bases and J by 1 base, with 4 bases between them. Partial CDR3 DNA: TGTGCCAGCAGTCGTCGCACAGATACG. Translated: CASSRRTDT. The whole CDR3 sequence is CASSRRTDTQYF.

Comment on this clone: The read falls 3 residues short of the CDR3 end, and the missing part is taken from the germline J gene. This chain uses TRBV19 with TRBJ1-5; TRBD1 aligns across 10 bases. The J segment lost 6 bases and the V segment lost 8 bases, leaving 10 bases of the junction unmatched. The CDR3 runs 15 residues. The germline V gene encodes CDR1 LNHDA and CDR2 SQIVND (reference sequence). The DNA read from the CDR3 is TGTGCCAGTGAGGGGGACAGGGGAAGAGGTCAGCCC. It specifies CASEGDRGRGQP. The entire CDR3 is CASEGDRGRGQPQHF. The full variable domain, in which reference TRBV19 and TRBJ1-5 provide the parts outside the CDR3, is DGGITQSPKYLFRKEGQNVTLSCEQNLNHDAMYWYRQDPGQGLRLIYYSQIVNDFQKGDIAEGYSVSREKKESFPLTVTSAQKNPTAFYLCASEGDRGRGQPQHFGDGTRLSIL.

Partial CDR3 DNA: TGTGCCATCAGAGGGACAACCTACACTGAA. Protein product: CAIRGTTYTE. The whole CDR3 is CAIRGTTYTEAFF. J is TRBJ1-1 and V is TRBV10-3; D possibly corresponds to TRBD1 (6 bases). The DNA ends 3 residues before the CDR3 does, and the rest of the CDR3 is filled in from the germline J gene. This CDR3 contains 13 residues. The V gene lost 6 bases and the J gene lost 3 bases, with 11 bases spanning the gap. CDR1 is ENHRY and CDR2 is SYGVKD in the germline V gene.

Points on this clone: The DNA ends 3 residues before the CDR3 does, and the rest of the CDR3 is filled in from the germline J gene. The chain employs TRBV12-3 or TRBV12-4 and TRBJ2-7; 9 bases match TRBD1. V trimming: 6 bases; J trimming: 4 bases; junction bases outside the gene matches: 13. The CDR3 length is 16 residues. CDR3 DNA (partial): TGTGCCAGCAGCCCCTCCTCGGGACAGGGAGCTTACGAG. Translation gives CASSPSSGQGAYE. The full CDR3 sequence reads CASSPSSGQGAYEQYF.

Points on this clone: The observed sequence ends 3 residues before the CDR3 terminus, with the missing tail filled in from the germline J gene. The chain joins TRBV2 to TRBJ2-3; D is unresolved. Trimming cost V 3 bases and J 0 bases, with 10 bases left between them. The germline gives CDR1 SNHLY, CDR2 FYNNEI. CDR3 size: 15 residues. The CDR3 sequence is CASSEASISTDTQYF. The covered CDR3 bases are TGTGCCAGCAGTGAGGCCTCGATTAGCACAGATACG.

Turning to this clone: The read halts 3 residues ahead of the CDR3 end, with the missing end drawn from the germline J gene. The rearrangement uses TRBV20-1 and TRBJ2-5; D is unresolved. This CDR3 is 12 amino acids long. Trimming shortened V by 6 bases and J by 5 bases, and 13 bases separated the two germline ends. Germline V gives CDR1 DFQATT, CDR2 SNEGSKA (reference sequence). This CDR3 is CSADAVGETQYF. The CDR3 DNA, read in part, is TGCAGTGCCGACGCTGTAGGGGAGACC.

Comment on this clone: Sequencing ends 3 residues short of the CDR3 end; the germline J gene provides the rest. This chain connects TRBV5-5 to TRBJ1-5, with a weak D call TRBD1 (6 bases). V lost 4 bases to trimming and J lost 3 bases, with 14 bases between them. From germline, CDR1 is SGHKS and CDR2 YYEKEE (reference sequence). This CDR3 spans 15 amino acids. The CDR3 loop reads CASSITGIHNQPQHF. The part of the CDR3 DNA that was read is TGTGCCAGCAGCATAACAGGGATACACAATCAGCCC.

Concerning this clone: The read ends 3 residues before the CDR3 terminus; that terminus is restored from the germline J gene. The V and J genes are TRBV19 and TRBJ1-5; D unresolved. CDR1 is LNHDA and CDR2 is SQIVND in the germline V gene (reference sequence). V was trimmed by 3 bases and J by 4 bases, leaving 10 bases between them. This CDR3 has 14 residues. The CDR3: CASSIGFGNQPQHF. CDR3 bases read: TGTGCCAGTAGTATTGGGTTCGGGAATCAGCCC.

Worth noting for this clone: The sequence runs out 3 residues before the end of the CDR3; the remainder is reconstructed from the germline J gene. This chain connects TRBV2 to TRBJ1-1, with D uncertain. With 8 bases removed from V and 2 bases from J, the gap between germline ends came to 12 bases. The CDR3 runs 13 residues. The germline gives CDR1 SNHLY, CDR2 FYNNEI. The CDR3 reads CASRLVENTEAFF. CDR3 DNA (partial): TGTGCCAGCCGCCTCGTAGAAAACACTGAA.

Note on this clone: Coverage ceases 3 residues before the CDR3 finishes, and the germline J gene fills in the end. The rearrangement uses TRBV19 and TRBJ2-3; 9 positions match TRBD1. Germline CDR1 and CDR2: LNHDA and SQIVND (reference sequence). With V trimmed by 6 bases and J by 3 bases, 4 bases remained unmatched. This CDR3 has 14 amino acids. The CDR3 DNA, read in part, is TGTGCCAGTAGCCCGGGACAGGGAACAGATACG. The encoded protein is CASSPGQGTDT. The entire CDR3 protein reads CASSPGQGTDTQYF.

Concerning this clone itself: From the germline J gene comes the end of the CDR3, since the read stops 3 residues before it. The rearrangement joins TRBV19 to TRBJ1-2, with 7 bases matching TRBD1. V dropped 7 bases and J dropped 3; count of bases not matched to a gene: 5. The CDR3 sequence is 13 residues long. Germline assignment: CDR1 LNHDA and CDR2 SQIVND (reference sequence). The CDR3 here is CASKDRRYYGYTF. CDR3 bases read: TGTGCCAGTAAGGACAGGCGCTACTATGGC. The variable domain in full, with the rest retrieved from reference TRBV19 and TRBJ1-2, is DGGITQSPKYLFRKEGQNVTLSCEQNLNHDAMYWYRQDPGQGLRLIYYSQIVNDFQKGDIAEGYSVSREKKESFPLTVTSAQKNPTAFYLCASKDRRYYGYTFGSGTRLTVV.

Comments on this clone: The read ends 3 residues before the CDR3 terminus; that terminus is restored from the germline J gene. V gene TRBV19 combines with J gene TRBJ1-3, with D maybe TRBD1 (5 bases). Trimming shortened V by 6 bases and J by 6 bases, and 12 bases separated the two germline ends. CDR3 size: 13 residues. The germline V gene encodes CDR1 LNHDA and CDR2 SQIVND (reference sequence). The CDR3 region is CASSADTENTIYF. The part of the CDR3 DNA that was read is TGTGCCAGTAGCGCGGACACCGAAAACACC.

Of note for this clone: The CDR3 is cut off 3 residues early in the read; its end comes from the germline J gene. The chain combines TRBV20-1 with TRBJ1-2; D possibly corresponds to TRBD1 (6 bases). Germline CDR1 and CDR2: DFQATT and SNEGSKA (reference sequence). The CDR3 consists of 13 residues. Trimming took off 0 bases at V and 3 bases at J, with 8 bases between the two ends. CDR3 sequence reads: CSAREGGDYGYTF. The sequenced part of the CDR3 DNA is TGCAGTGCTAGAGAAGGGGGAGACTATGGC.

A note on this clone: Read sequence stops 3 residues before the CDR3 end, and the germline J gene provides the missing end. The gene calls are TRBV6-2 or TRBV6-3 and TRBJ2-3; 9 nucleotides match TRBD2. V lost 6 bases, J lost 0 bases, and 4 bases stayed unmatched. Germline-derived CDR1 and CDR2 are MNHEY and SVGEGT. This CDR3 region has 15 residues. This CDR3 reads CASSPTSGSTDTQYF. Partial CDR3 DNA: TGTGCCAGCAGCCCAACTAGCGGGAGCACAGATACG.

Comments on this clone: The read gets to within 3 residues of the CDR3 end, and the germline J gene fills in the rest. V usage is TRBV19 and J usage is TRBJ2-1, with 8 bases lining up with TRBD2. This CDR3 spans 13 amino acids. The V gene's germline CDR1 is LNHDA and CDR2 SQIVND (reference sequence). The V and J ends lost 10 bases and 4 bases, in that order; junction bases with no gene match: 6. This chain's CDR3 is CATHGGGYNEQFF. The DNA read from the CDR3 is TGTGCCACCCACGGGGGGGGGTACAATGAG.

Concerning this clone: Read data end 3 residues before the CDR3 end; the end is taken from the germline J gene. The gene calls are TRBV28 and TRBJ1-2; D is perhaps TRBD1 (5 bases). With 5 bases removed from V and 3 bases from J, the gap between germline ends came to 13 bases. This CDR3 spans 14 amino acids. Looked up from germline, CDR1 is MDHEN and CDR2 is SYDVKM. This chain's CDR3 is CASSPDQGYYGYTF. The DNA read from the CDR3 is TGTGCCAGCAGTCCCGATCAGGGCTACTATGGC.